Each of the 21 T cell receptor beta chains below was sequenced from the same sample in a study of T cells in women clearing cervical HPV infection. The repertoire was sequenced with immunoSEQ multiplex PCR; TCRdb's copy has only in-frame clones and lacks some. The sample data list 20,000 to 30,000 clones. The source material was blood buffy coat. Every receptor here comes from a woman between 18 and 69 years old with a cervical HPV16 infection that either progressed to CIN3+ or cleared (not recorded which).

This chain's CDR3 is CASSMAGFREKLFF. The CDR3 DNA, read in part, is TGTGCCAGTAGTATGGCAGGTTTTCGGGAAAAA. The chain couples TRBV19 to TRBJ1-4, with D uncertain. The CDR3 end is not reached by the read, which stops 3 residues before it; the germline J gene fills it in. The V end was cut by 3 bases, the J end by 8 bases, with 13 bases between. CDR1 and CDR2 from the germline V gene are LNHDA and SQIVND (reference sequence). This CDR3 spans 14 amino acids.

For this clone: The read terminates 3 residues ahead of where the CDR3 ends, so the germline J gene completes it. This rearrangement joins TRBV7-2 to TRBJ2-7; 10 bases agree with TRBD1. Germline CDR1 is SGHTA and CDR2 is FQGNSA. The CDR3 has 15 residues. V was pared by 2 bases and J by 4 bases, with 5 bases of the junction left unmatched. The CDR3 sequence: CASSLIGTGEYEQYF. The sequenced part of the CDR3 DNA is TGTGCCAGCAGCTTAATCGGGACAGGGGAATACGAG.

With regard to this clone: The read ends 3 residues shy of where the CDR3 ends; the end is completed using the germline J gene. This chain links TRBV7-2 with TRBJ1-4; a possible D gene is TRBD1 (5 bases). Per germline, CDR1 SGHTA and CDR2 FQGNSA. This CDR3 is 14 amino acids long. With 2 bases removed from V and 4 bases from J, the gap between germline ends came to 8 bases. The CDR3 region is CASSLWGVNEKLFF. The CDR3 bases that were read are TGTGCCAGCAGCTTATGGGGGGTTAATGAAAAA.

Comment on this clone: The read terminates 3 residues before the CDR3 end, so the remaining end is supplied by the germline J gene. The J gene is TRBJ2-2, the V gene TRBV2; D might be TRBD1 or TRBD2, each matching 5 bases. Deletions cut 8 bases from V and 1 base from J, with 17 bases between. Germline V CDR1 and CDR2: SNHLY, FYNNEI. The CDR3 spans 16 residues. The CDR3 sequence is CASSPRPGRNTGELFF. Partial CDR3 DNA: TGTGCCAGCTCCCCCCGGCCAGGGAGGAACACCGGGGAG.

In the case of this clone: The read stops 3 residues short of the end of the CDR3; the missing end is completed from the germline J gene. V is TRBV6-2 or TRBV6-3 and J is TRBJ1-2; the D is unclear. The CDR3 runs to 15 residues. Germline CDR1 and CDR2: MNHEY and SVGEGT. CDR3: CASSSAGGGSYDYTF. The CDR3 DNA, read in part, is TGTGCCAGCAGTTCAGCGGGAGGTGGTTCCTACGAC.

With respect to this clone: Read coverage stops 3 residues before the CDR3 terminus; the germline J gene supplies the remainder. The V gene is TRBV7-3, the J gene TRBJ2-1; 11 bases are a match to TRBD2. Germline V gene data show CDR1 as SGHTA and CDR2 as FQGTGA. CDR3 length: 14 amino acids. V trimming: 4 bases; J trimming: 6 bases; junction bases outside the gene matches: 2. The CDR3 DNA, read in part, is TGTGCCAGCAGCTATACTAGCGGGAGCAATGAG. This translates into CASSYTSGSNE. The whole CDR3 region reads CASSYTSGSNEQFF. Full variable domain (rest looked up from reference TRBV7-3 and TRBJ2-1): GAGVSQTPSNKVTEKGKYVELRCDPISGHTALYWYRQSLGQGPEFLIYFQGTGAADDSGLPNDRFFAVRPEGSVSTLKIQRTERGDSAVYLCASSYTSGSNEQFFGPGTRLTVL.

Comment on this clone: The CDR3 extends 3 residues past the end of the read, so its final part is completed from the germline J gene. The chain has TRBV28 and TRBJ1-1, with D hard to call. In germline, CDR1 is MDHEN, CDR2 SYDVKM. V lost 4 bases and J 3 bases, leaving 9 bases between the germline ends. The CDR3 consists of 13 residues. The CDR3 is CASSSGWDTEAFF. The part of the CDR3 DNA that was read is TGTGCCAGCAGTTCGGGTTGGGACACTGAA.

With respect to this clone: The CDR3 extends 3 residues past the end of the read, so its final part is completed from the germline J gene. V gene TRBV7-3 combines with J gene TRBJ2-5; tentatively, D is TRBD1 (5 bases). This CDR3 contains 16 residues. CDR1 and CDR2 from the germline V gene are SGHTA and FQGTGA. V was shortened by 0 bases and J by 4 bases, with 15 bases between the two germline ends. CDR3 protein: CASSLTGMGLVETQYF. CDR3 bases read: TGTGCCAGCAGCTTAACTGGGATGGGGCTAGTAGAGACC.

A remark on this clone: The read ends 3 residues early relative to the CDR3; the germline J gene fills the gap. The chain employs TRBV20-1 and TRBJ2-6; D unclear. The germline gives CDR1 DFQATT, CDR2 SNEGSKA (reference sequence). V gave up 2 bases and J gave up 4 bases, with 12 bases separating them. This CDR3 comprises 15 residues. This CDR3 reads CSARSVKSGANVLTF. The DNA read from the CDR3 is TGCAGTGCTAGATCGGTCAAATCCGGGGCCAACGTC.

In the case of this clone: From the germline J gene comes the end of the CDR3, since the read stops 3 residues before it. The chain uses TRBV7-9 and TRBJ2-3; 7 bases fit TRBD2. CDR3 length equals 15 residues. CDR1 is SEHNR and CDR2 is FQNEAQ in the germline V gene (reference sequence). CDR3 amino acids: CASSSLQAGRETQYF. The sequenced part of the CDR3 DNA is TGTGCCAGCAGCTCCCTTCAAGCGGGAAGGGAGACG.

The CDR3 is CASSFGQGGHFEAFF. Partial CDR3 DNA: TGTGCCAGCAGCTTCGGCCAGGGGGGACATTTTGAA. The gene calls are TRBV7-2 and TRBJ1-1, with 7 bases matching TRBD1. Read coverage stops 3 residues before the CDR3 terminus; the germline J gene supplies the remainder. This CDR3 comprises 15 residues. The V gene's germline CDR1 is SGHTA and CDR2 FQGNSA. The ends lost 3 bases at V and 7 bases at J; junction bases unmatched: 11.

A note on this clone: The CDR3 end is not reached by the read, which stops 3 residues before it; the germline J gene fills it in. The chain is built from TRBV2 and TRBJ2-3, with 7 bases aligning to TRBD2. This CDR3 contains 14 residues. Germline loops: CDR1 SNHLY, CDR2 FYNNEI. CDR3 DNA, as far as it was read: TGTGCCAGCAATGTGGGGGGGAATGTTCAGCCG. This gives the protein CASNVGGNVQP. The whole CDR3 protein is CASNVGGNVQPQYF.

Of note for this clone: The read falls 3 residues short of the CDR3 end, and the missing part is taken from the germline J gene. The gene calls are TRBV10-1 and TRBJ2-7; 7 bases match TRBD1. This CDR3 is 14 amino acids long. Germline CDR1 and CDR2: WNHNN and SYGVQD (reference sequence). J gave up 1 base and V 3 bases, and 3 bases lay outside the gene matches. The CDR3 spells CASSDGTVSYEQYF. The sequenced part of the CDR3 DNA is TGCGCCAGCAGTGATGGGACAGTATCCTACGAG.

On this clone itself: The read stops 3 residues short of the end of the CDR3; the missing end is completed from the germline J gene. The chain combines TRBV7-3 with TRBJ2-3; D remains ambiguous. V was clipped by 5 bases and J by 4 bases, with 10 bases between them. This CDR3 contains 13 residues. The germline gives CDR1 SGHTA, CDR2 FQGTGA. The sequenced CDR3 bases are TGTGCCAGCAGCAATAGCCTTTCAGATACG. Translation gives CASSNSLSDT. The CDR3 in its entirety is CASSNSLSDTQYF.

As regards this clone: The sequenced fragment ends 3 residues before the CDR3 boundary, so the rest is inferred from the germline J gene. The gene calls are TRBV19 and TRBJ1-4, with 7 bases matching TRBD1. J gave up 8 bases and V 3 bases, and 6 bases lay outside the gene matches. CDR1 is LNHDA and CDR2 is SQIVND in the germline V gene (reference sequence). The CDR3 contains 14 residues. Here the CDR3 reads CASSIGQAGEKLFF. The DNA read from the CDR3 is TGTGCCAGTAGTATCGGACAGGCGGGAGAAAAA.

On this clone: Read sequence stops 3 residues before the CDR3 end, and the germline J gene provides the missing end. The chain recombines TRBV19 with TRBJ2-3; 7 bases map to TRBD1. The CDR3 has 14 amino acids. Germline V gene lookup returns CDR1 LNHDA and CDR2 SQIVND (reference sequence). Partial CDR3 DNA: TGTGCCAGCCGAGGATCGACAGGGAATCAGCCG. It yields the protein CASRGSTGNQP. The entire CDR3 sequence reads CASRGSTGNQPQYF.

Points on this clone: The CDR3 goes on 3 residues after the read ends, and that part is filled in from the germline J gene. V is TRBV7-9 and J is TRBJ2-7, with D possibly being TRBD1 (5 bases). The CDR3 extends over 14 amino acids. V was clipped by 7 bases and J by 3 bases, with 16 bases between them. Germline values: CDR1 SEHNR, CDR2 FQNEAQ (reference sequence). The CDR3 bases that were read are TGTGCCAGCACCCGGGTGGGGCAGCACTACGAG. It encodes CASTRVGQHYE. The full CDR3 protein is CASTRVGQHYEQYF.

For this clone: Sequencing ends 3 residues short of the CDR3 end; the germline J gene provides the rest. The J gene is TRBJ2-1, the V gene TRBV7-2; D is ambiguous. Germline V gene lookup returns CDR1 SGHTA and CDR2 FQGNSA. CDR3 length: 12 residues. V was pared by 5 bases and J by 9 bases, with 11 bases between. The DNA read from the CDR3 is TGTGCCAGCAGCCAAGGTAGCCGTGAG. It is translated as CASSQGSRE. The full CDR3 protein is CASSQGSREQFF.

A note on this clone: Read sequence stops 3 residues before the CDR3 end, and the germline J gene provides the missing end. The gene calls are TRBV7-2 and TRBJ1-4; 7 positions agree with TRBD1. Germline-derived CDR1 and CDR2 are SGHTA and FQGNSA. The CDR3 is 15 amino acids. This chain's CDR3 is CASSSGTVRNSPLFF. The sequenced CDR3 bases are TGTGCCAGCAGCTCAGGGACAGTCCGGAACTCACCA.

Remarks on this clone: The CDR3 end falls 3 residues outside the read, so it is completed with the germline J gene. This chain joins TRBV7-2 and TRBJ2-3; 7 bases align to TRBD2. Germline V lookup: CDR1 SGHTA, CDR2 FQGNSA. CDR3 size: 14 residues. The covered CDR3 bases are TGTGCCAGCAGCTTAGATGGGGGGAGGGAGACG. This translates into CASSLDGGRET. The complete CDR3 reads CASSLDGGRETQYF.

A word on this clone: The CDR3 end is not reached by the read, which stops 3 residues before it; the germline J gene fills it in. This chain joins TRBV20-1 and TRBJ1-2; D gene ambiguous. Germline-derived CDR1 and CDR2 are DFQATT and SNEGSKA (reference sequence). CDR3 length: 13 amino acids. Trimming shortened V by 4 bases and J by 4 bases, and 13 bases separated the two germline ends. Incomplete CDR3 DNA: TGCAGTGCTATCATCACCACGGGCTATGGC. It codes for CSAIITTGYG. The whole CDR3 region reads CSAIITTGYGYTF.